This entry features one TCR beta chain sequence. The antigen remains unidentified. The data were taken from a study of T cell responses to AZD1222 COVID-19 vaccine. This CDR3 is 14 amino acids long. Germline CDR1 LGHDT, CDR2 YNNKEL (reference sequence). Trimming stripped 6 bases from V and 4 bases from J, with 13 bases between. Repertoires were generated with immunoSEQ multiplex PCR, while TCRdb's copy carries only in-frame clones and drops some. The repertoire holds about 110,000 clones, with roughly nine tenths as singletons. General study findings and limits: Repertoires were obtained only post-peak T cell response. White British ancestry dominated among donors, who included more females, and clonal diversity was possibly underestimated. When two AZD1222 doses had been given, Spike-specific TCR breadth and depth rose. There were vaccine-associated CD4 TCRs across spike, dominant at 160-218 and 743-854.

The TCR was taken from an adult in good health. The sequenced sample was peripheral blood, obtained on day 0 of AZD1222 vaccination. The chain joins TRBV3-1 (or the pseudogene TRBV3-2) to TRBJ1-3; D perhaps matches TRBD1 (5 bases). CDR3 sequence: CASSLGVAGNTIYF. The CDR3 DNA follows: TGTGCCAGCAGTTTGGGGGTGGCGGGAAACACCATATATTTT.